This T cell receptor beta chain was captured by sequencing in a study of cytomegalovirus exposure and HLA in healthy donors. PCR primers comprised 60 Vbeta and 13 Jbeta primers. Some clones are missing from TCRdb's copy, which holds only in-frame ones; the method was immunoSEQ multiplex PCR. Among some 100,000 clones listed, about four fifths were seen once. Study results and caveats: Many donors carried some public TCRs, although rarity characterized most TCR sequences. In terms of immune exposure information, only CMV serostatus was available. In a later analysis, common viral pathogens appeared linked to several of the most significant clusters.

This clone showed up just a few times. Its cognate antigen is unknown. While unrecorded immune exposures were likely, the donors were nominally healthy when sampled. This CDR3 has 17 amino acids. V was pared by 0 bases and J by 10 bases, with 14 bases of the junction left unmatched. Germline lookup yields CDR1 MRHNA and CDR2 SNTAGT. V usage is TRBV6-4 and J usage is TRBJ2-3, with 9 positions matching TRBD1. The source of this sequence is a middle-aged woman in good health and CMV-seronegative. Sequenced input: PBMCs. Here the CDR3 reads CASSDSGGTGQTSPQYF. The CDR3 region has the DNA TGTGCCAGCAGTGACTCGGGCGGGACAGGGCAAACAAGTCCGCAGTATTTT.